Included here is one TCR beta chain sequence, with context. No antigen is known for it. This sample is drawn from a study of shared clonotypes between healthy human individuals. The study's findings and limits: The expectation was that sequencing depth would affect clonotype sharing among donors.

The V and J ends lost 4 bases and 7 bases respectively, with 10 bases between them. The CDR3 extends over 12 amino acids. Looked up from germline, CDR1 is LNHDA and CDR2 is SQIVND (reference sequence). In the original analysis: Quality scores were absent from the junction-only immunoSEQ sequences, so filtering differed. The protocol was immunoSEQ multiplex PCR, while the TCRdb copy is restricted to in-frame clones and leaves out a portion. V and J calls and clone size are those listed in that table; D and trimming were worked out from the DNA. The data contain 400,000 to 600,000 clones, 90% to 96% of them singletons.

The TCR sequence derives from a woman aged 25-40 years in good health. The V and J genes are TRBV19 and TRBJ1-2; D is undetermined. Source material: naive CD4+ T cells sorted from blood. Noted subset: CD45RA+ positively selected. The CDR3 region has the DNA TGTGCCAGTAGTAAGCGGGGTGTTGGCTACACCTTC. Its protein is CASSKRGVGYTF.